This TCR beta chain was profiled in a study of cytomegalovirus exposure and HLA in healthy donors. Study-level results: Cytomegalovirus association was assigned to 170 or so TCR beta chains. An apparent linkage of common viral pathogens to several of the most significant clusters emerged in a later analysis.

Both 60 Vbeta primers and 13 Jbeta primers went into the PCR. Only in-frame clones appear in the TCRdb table, and some are missing; sequencing was by immunoSEQ multiplex PCR. The sample gives over 150,000 clones, over 70% of which show up once; 2.5% to 4% is in the top ten. The CDR3 covers 15 residues. The germline V gene has CDR1 MGHDK and CDR2 SYGVNS. The V end lost 0 bases, the J end lost 1 base, and 9 bases lay between the germline ends. This clone was detected a few times. Antigen specificity is unknown. Sequencing was performed on PBMCs. The receptor was derived from a woman aged 45-60 years in good health and CMV-seropositive. The chain combines TRBV25-1 with TRBJ1-1; D perhaps matches TRBD1 (5 bases). The CDR3 DNA follows: TGTGCCAGCAGTGAATACCGACAGACGAACACTGAAGCTTTCTTT. Translated, it gives CASSEYRQTNTEAFF.